Below, 2 T cell receptor beta chains from the same sample are listed, as sequenced in a study of cytomegalovirus exposure and HLA in healthy donors. The PCR made use of 60 Vbeta and 13 Jbeta primers. Here immunoSEQ multiplex PCR was the method, and the copy in TCRdb shows in-frame clones only, minus some. The sample contains almost 200,000 clones, 79% of which appear only once. Sequencing input: PBMCs. These TCRs come from a woman in her 30s in good health and CMV-seropositive.

The count of this clone is one. The chain combines TRBV4-3 with TRBJ2-5, with 10 positions matching TRBD1. The V segment lost 4 bases and the J segment 10 bases; nucleotides outside the gene matches: 9. Germline V lookup: CDR1 LGHNA, CDR2 YSLEER. This CDR3 is built from 14 residues. The CDR3: CASSPGTGERVQYF. CDR3 in DNA: TGCGCCAGCAGCCCCGGGACAGGGGAAAGAGTCCAGTACTTC.

J is TRBJ1-2 and V is TRBV5-4; D remains ambiguous. This CDR3 has 13 amino acids. Between the trimmed V and J ends, which lost 0 bases and 2 bases, there was a span of 5 bases. The germline gives CDR1 SGHNT, CDR2 YYREEE (reference sequence). The CDR3 reads CASSLGQNYGYTF. In nucleotides, the CDR3 is TGTGCCAGCAGCTTGGGGCAGAACTATGGCTACACCTTC. Based on the CDR3 plus reference TRBV5-4 and TRBJ1-2, the full variable domain is ETGVTQSPTHLIKTRGQQVTLRCSSQSGHNTVSWYQQALGQGPQFIFQYYREEENGRGNFPPRFSGLQFPNYSSELNVNALELDDSALYLCASSLGQNYGYTFGSGTRLTVV.